Reported below is one T cell receptor beta chain. This entry belongs to a study of CD8 T cells in Susac syndrome. Germline trimming cut 0 bases from V and 2 bases from J; bases unmatched to any gene: 4. The germline CDR1 and CDR2 sequences are DFQATT and SNEGSKA (reference sequence). The length of the CDR3 is 14 residues. Random hexamers were used to reverse transcribe the RNA input (0.5 to 1 ug). TCRdb ran MiXCR on the immunoSEQ multiplex PCR reads and lists one entry per CDR3 protein. The sample lists around 150,000 distinct CDR3 sequences, just under 95% occurring once. The chain has TRBV20-1 and TRBJ2-7, with TRBD1 identical over 7 bases. The source material was CD8+ T cells from PBMCs. This TCR was recovered from a human donor with Susac syndrome. For the CDR3, the DNA is TGCAGTGCTAGAGACAGGGGGTTTACCTACGAGCAGTACTTC. It specifies CSARDRGFTYEQYF.